This entry lists 4 T cell receptor beta chains sequenced from one sample in a study of cytomegalovirus exposure and HLA in healthy donors (dated by TCRdb to about 2017). Libraries came from the immunoSEQ multiplex PCR assay. For the multiplex PCR, a mixture combining 60 forward primers for TCR Vbeta segments and 13 reverse primers for TCR Jbeta segments was used. The table was pulled from immuneACCESS by TCRdb, which kept in-frame rearrangements only. Such tables lose some clones; where checked, under half of the loss comes from unresolved V genes, and the rest has no known cause. The sample profile shows approximately 85,000 clones; 70% to 80% of them were found once. More than 20% of the sample is taken by the ten largest. Sequenced input: PBMCs. The source is a woman aged 45-59 years in good health and CMV-seropositive.

The chain recombines TRBV5-5 with TRBJ1-6, with 8 bases matching TRBD1. V shed 4 bases and J 0 bases; nucleotides not matched to a gene: 12. The CDR3 length is 19 residues. Germline CDR1 reads SGHKS; CDR2 reads YYEKEE (reference sequence). Here the CDR3 reads CASSMRWGQVHSYNSPLHF. The CDR3 DNA follows: TGTGCCAGCAGCATGAGGTGGGGACAGGTCCACTCCTATAATTCACCCCTCCACTTT.

The chain couples TRBV28 to TRBJ2-2, with a tentative D call TRBD1 (6 bases). The germline V gene has CDR1 MDHEN and CDR2 SYDVKM. This CDR3 has 16 amino acids. V was trimmed by 2 bases and J by 2 bases, leaving 12 bases between them. The CDR3 DNA is TGTGCCAGCAGTTTAAGTGGGACACCTAACACCGGGGAGCTGTTTTTT. Its protein product is CASSLSGTPNTGELFF.

Here the CDR3 reads CASTVIGQGAAGANVLTF. CDR3 nucleotides: TGCGCCAGCACCGTTATCGGACAGGGGGCGGCTGGGGCCAACGTCCTGACTTTC. The genes are TRBV5-1 and TRBJ2-6; TRBD1 matches at 11 bases. The J segment lost 2 bases and the V segment lost 6 bases, leaving 10 bases of the junction unmatched. CDR1 and CDR2 (germline): SGHRS, YFSETQ. This CDR3 has 18 residues.

This chain joins TRBV9 and TRBJ1-4; D not certain. The CDR3 totals 14 residues. Looked up from germline, CDR1 is SGDLS and CDR2 is YYNGEE. V was cut by 2 bases and J by 0 bases, with 5 bases left in between. Here the CDR3 reads CASSVSATNEKLFF. The CDR3, as DNA: TGTGCCAGCAGCGTCAGTGCAACTAATGAAAAACTGTTTTTT.